This T cell receptor (beta chain) came from a study of CXCR3-negative and CXCR3-positive naive CD8 T cells. Concerning this clonotype itself: What it binds is not known.

Study results and limitations: Memory cells diverged, while naive CXCR3-positive and CXCR3-negative cells had similar TRBV-TRBJ usage. The study found more hydrophobic TRB CDR3s in CXCR3-positive naive cells than in CXCR3-negative naive cells. Partly lower CXCR3 expression followed cryopreservation, and most assays relied on fresh PBMCs.

CDR1 LGHDT and CDR2 YNNKEL come from the germline V gene (reference sequence). This CDR3 contains 12 residues. CD45RO-CCR7+CD27+CD95- marked naive CD8+ T cells. Libraries of TRB cDNA were made by 5' RACE and carried UMIs. Each CDR3 protein gets one entry in TCRdb, which reprocessed the 5' RACE reads and gives no DNA. This sample contains about 130,000 distinct CDR3 sequences. The rearrangement links TRBV3-1 to TRBJ2-1. This receptor was taken from a human donor in good health. Some clones in this sample may be carry-over from other donors' samples. The specimen was naive CXCR3- CD8+ T cells from blood. Documented subset: CD45RO-CCR7+CD27+CD95- naive CD8+ T cells lacking CXCR3 (TNR3-). CDR3 residues: CASSQFGVEQSF.